This T cell receptor (beta chain) was identified during a study of sequential checkpoint blockade in melanoma. Whole-study context: Arm A got nivolumab then ipilimumab; arm B the reverse, 1:1. Each arm's sequence ended with maintenance nivolumab.

Treatment meaning: randomized to nivolumab then ipilimumab (arm A) or the reverse (arm B). Patients had received no earlier DNA-damaging chemotherapy. Only in-frame clones appear in the TCRdb table, and some are missing; sequencing was by immunoSEQ multiplex PCR. This table holds fewer than 45,000 clones, 86% found once. CDR3 length: 11 residues. From germline, CDR1 is MNHEY and CDR2 SVGAGI. Trimming stripped 7 bases from V and 5 bases from J, with 7 bases between. The source was CD8+ T cells sorted from blood (inferred from file names), collected from a patient given nivolumab and ipilimumab in sequence. The sequence was obtained from a human donor with melanoma. This chain joins TRBV6-5 and TRBJ2-3; no firm D call. In nucleotides, the CDR3 is TGTGCCAGCACCCTCGGAGATACGCAGTATTTT. Translated, it gives CASTLGDTQYF.